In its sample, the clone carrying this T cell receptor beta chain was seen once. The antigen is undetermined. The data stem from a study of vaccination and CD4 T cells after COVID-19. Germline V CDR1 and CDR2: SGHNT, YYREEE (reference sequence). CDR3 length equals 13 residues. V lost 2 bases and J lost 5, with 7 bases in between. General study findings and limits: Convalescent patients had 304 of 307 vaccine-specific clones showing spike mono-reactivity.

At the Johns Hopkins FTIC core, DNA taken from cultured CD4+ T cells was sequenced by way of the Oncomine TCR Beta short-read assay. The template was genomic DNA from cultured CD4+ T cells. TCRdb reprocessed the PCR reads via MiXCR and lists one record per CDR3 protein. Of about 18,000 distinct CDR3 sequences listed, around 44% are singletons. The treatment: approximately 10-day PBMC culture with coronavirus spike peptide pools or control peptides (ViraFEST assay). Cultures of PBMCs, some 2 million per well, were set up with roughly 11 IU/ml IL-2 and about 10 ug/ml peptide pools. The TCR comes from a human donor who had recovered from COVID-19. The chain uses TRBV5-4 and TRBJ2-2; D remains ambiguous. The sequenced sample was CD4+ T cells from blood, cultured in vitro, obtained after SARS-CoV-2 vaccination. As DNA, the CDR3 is TGTGCCAGCAGCTTACCCAGGACCGGGGAGCTGTTTTTT. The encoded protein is CASSLPRTGELFF.